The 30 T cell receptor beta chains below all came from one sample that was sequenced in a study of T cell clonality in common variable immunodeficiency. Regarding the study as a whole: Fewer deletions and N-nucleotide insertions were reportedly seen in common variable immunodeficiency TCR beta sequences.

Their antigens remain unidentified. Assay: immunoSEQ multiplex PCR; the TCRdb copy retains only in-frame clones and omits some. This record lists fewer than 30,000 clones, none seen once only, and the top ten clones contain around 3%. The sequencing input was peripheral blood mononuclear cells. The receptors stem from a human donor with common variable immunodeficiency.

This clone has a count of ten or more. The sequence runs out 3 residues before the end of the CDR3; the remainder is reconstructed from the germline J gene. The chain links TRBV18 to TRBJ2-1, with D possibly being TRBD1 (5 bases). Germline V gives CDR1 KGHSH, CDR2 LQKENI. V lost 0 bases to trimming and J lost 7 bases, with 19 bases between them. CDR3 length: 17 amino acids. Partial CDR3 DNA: TGTGCCAGCTCACCACCGGTTGGAGCTTCAGGGTTGAATGAG. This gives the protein CASSPPVGASGLNE. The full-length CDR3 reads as CASSPPVGASGLNEQFF.

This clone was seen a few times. The CDR3 DNA, read in part, is TGCGCCAGCAGCTTGATGGGCCCGACTAGTGGCAATGAG. This encodes CASSLMGPTSGNE. The whole CDR3 sequence reads CASSLMGPTSGNEQFF. The V gene is TRBV5-1, the J gene TRBJ2-1, with D perhaps matching TRBD2 (6 bases). From the germline J gene comes the end of the CDR3, since the read stops 3 residues before it. V shed 1 base and J shed 6 bases, with 17 bases lying between them. The length of the CDR3 is 16 residues. Germline V gene lookup returns CDR1 SGHRS and CDR2 YFSETQ.

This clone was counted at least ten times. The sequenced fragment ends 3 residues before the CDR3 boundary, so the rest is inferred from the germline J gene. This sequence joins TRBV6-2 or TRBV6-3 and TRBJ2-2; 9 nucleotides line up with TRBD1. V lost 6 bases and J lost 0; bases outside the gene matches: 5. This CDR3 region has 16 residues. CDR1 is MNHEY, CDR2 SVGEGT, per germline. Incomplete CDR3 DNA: TGTGCCAGCAGACGAAACAGGGGGCCGAACACCGGGGAG. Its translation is CASRRNRGPNTGE. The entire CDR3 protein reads CASRRNRGPNTGELFF.

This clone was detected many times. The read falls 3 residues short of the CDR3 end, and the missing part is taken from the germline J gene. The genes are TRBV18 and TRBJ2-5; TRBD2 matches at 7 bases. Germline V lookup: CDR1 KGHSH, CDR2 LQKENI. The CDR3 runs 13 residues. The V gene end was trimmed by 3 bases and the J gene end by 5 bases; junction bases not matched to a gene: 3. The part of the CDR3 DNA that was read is TGTGCCAGCTCACCTCTCGGGGGGGAGACC. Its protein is CASSPLGGET. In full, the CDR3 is CASSPLGGETQYF.

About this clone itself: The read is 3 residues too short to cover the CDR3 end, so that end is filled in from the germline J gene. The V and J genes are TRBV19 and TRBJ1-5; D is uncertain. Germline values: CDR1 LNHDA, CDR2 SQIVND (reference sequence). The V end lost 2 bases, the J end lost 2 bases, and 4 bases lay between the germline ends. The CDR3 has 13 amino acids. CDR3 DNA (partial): TGTGCCAGTAGTATAAGGGGCAATCAGCCC. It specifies CASSIRGNQP. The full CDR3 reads CASSIRGNQPQHF.

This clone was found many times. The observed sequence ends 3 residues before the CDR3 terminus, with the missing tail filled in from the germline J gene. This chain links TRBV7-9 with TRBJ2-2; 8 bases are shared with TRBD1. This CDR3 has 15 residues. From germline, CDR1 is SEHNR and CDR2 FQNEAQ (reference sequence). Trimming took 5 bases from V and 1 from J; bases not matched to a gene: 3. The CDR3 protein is CASSTTGGNTGELFF. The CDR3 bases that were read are TGTGCCAGCAGCACAACAGGGGGGAACACCGGGGAG. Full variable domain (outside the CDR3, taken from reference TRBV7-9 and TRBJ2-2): DTGVSQNPRHKITKRGQNVTFRCDPISEHNRLYWYRQTLGQGPEFLTYFQNEAQLEKSRLLSDRFSAERPKGSFSTLEIQRTEQGDSAMYLCASSTTGGNTGELFFGEGSRLTVL.

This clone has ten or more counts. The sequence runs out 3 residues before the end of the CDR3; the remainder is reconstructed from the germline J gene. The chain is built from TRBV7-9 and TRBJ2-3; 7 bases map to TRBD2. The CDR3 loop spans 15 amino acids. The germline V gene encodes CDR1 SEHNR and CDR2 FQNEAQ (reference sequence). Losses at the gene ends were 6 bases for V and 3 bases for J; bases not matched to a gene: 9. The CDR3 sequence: CASRKGLVVTDTQYF. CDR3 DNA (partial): TGTGCCAGCAGGAAAGGACTAGTGGTTACAGATACG.

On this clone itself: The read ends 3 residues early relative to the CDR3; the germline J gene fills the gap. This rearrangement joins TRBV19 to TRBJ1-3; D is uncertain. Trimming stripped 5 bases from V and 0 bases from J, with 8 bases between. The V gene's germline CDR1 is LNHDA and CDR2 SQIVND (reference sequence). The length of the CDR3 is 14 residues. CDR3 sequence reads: CASSRSGSGNTIYF. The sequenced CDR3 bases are TGTGCCAGTAGTCGATCCGGCTCTGGAAACACC. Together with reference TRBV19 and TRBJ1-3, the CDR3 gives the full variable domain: DGGITQSPKYLFRKEGQNVTLSCEQNLNHDAMYWYRQDPGQGLRLIYYSQIVNDFQKGDIAEGYSVSREKKESFPLTVTSAQKNPTAFYLCASSRSGSGNTIYFGEGSWLTVV.

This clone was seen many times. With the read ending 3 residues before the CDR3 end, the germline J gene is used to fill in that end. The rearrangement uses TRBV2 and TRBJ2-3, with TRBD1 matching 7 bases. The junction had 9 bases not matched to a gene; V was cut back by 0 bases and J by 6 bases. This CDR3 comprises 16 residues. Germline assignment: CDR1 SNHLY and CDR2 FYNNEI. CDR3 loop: CASSEAPGQVWDTQYF. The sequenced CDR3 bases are TGTGCCAGCAGTGAAGCGCCCGGACAGGTTTGGGATACG.

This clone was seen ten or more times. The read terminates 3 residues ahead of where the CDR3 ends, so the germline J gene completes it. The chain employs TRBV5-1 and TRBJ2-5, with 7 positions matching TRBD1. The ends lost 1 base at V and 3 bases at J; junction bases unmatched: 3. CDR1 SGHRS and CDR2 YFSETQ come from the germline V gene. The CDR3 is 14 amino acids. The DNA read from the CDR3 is TGCGCCAGCAGCTTGTATGACAGGGAAGAGACC. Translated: CASSLYDREET. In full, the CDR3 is CASSLYDREETQYF. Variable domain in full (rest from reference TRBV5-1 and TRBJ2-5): KAGVTQTPRYLIKTRGQQVTLSCSPISGHRSVSWYQQTPGQGLQFLFEYFSETQRNKGNFPGRFSGRQFSNSRSEMNVSTLELGDSALYLCASSLYDREETQYFGPGTRLLVL.

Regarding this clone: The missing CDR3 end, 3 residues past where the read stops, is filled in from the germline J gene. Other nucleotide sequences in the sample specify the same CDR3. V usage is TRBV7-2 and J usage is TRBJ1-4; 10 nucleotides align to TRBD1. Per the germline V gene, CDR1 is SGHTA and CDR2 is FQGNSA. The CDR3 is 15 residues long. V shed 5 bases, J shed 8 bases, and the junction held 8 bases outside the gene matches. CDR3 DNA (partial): TGTGCCAGCAGCCCCTCCGACAGGGGGCGGGAAAAA. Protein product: CASSPSDRGREK. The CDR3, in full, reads CASSPSDRGREKLFF. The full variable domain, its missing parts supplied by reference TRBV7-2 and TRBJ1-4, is GAGVSQSPSNKVTEKGKDVELRCDPISGHTALYWYRQSLGQGLEFLIYFQGNSAPDKSGLPSDRFSAERTGGSVSTLTIQRTQQEDSAVYLCASSPSDRGREKLFFGSGTQLSVL.

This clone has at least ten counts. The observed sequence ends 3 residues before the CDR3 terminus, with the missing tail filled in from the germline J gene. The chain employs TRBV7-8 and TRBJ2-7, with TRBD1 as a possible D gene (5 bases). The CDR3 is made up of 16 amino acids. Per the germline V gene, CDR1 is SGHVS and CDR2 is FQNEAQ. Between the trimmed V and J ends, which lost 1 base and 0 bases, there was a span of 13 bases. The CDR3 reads CASSLDGAVSSYEQYF. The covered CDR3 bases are TGTGCCAGCAGCTTAGATGGGGCTGTGAGCTCCTACGAG.

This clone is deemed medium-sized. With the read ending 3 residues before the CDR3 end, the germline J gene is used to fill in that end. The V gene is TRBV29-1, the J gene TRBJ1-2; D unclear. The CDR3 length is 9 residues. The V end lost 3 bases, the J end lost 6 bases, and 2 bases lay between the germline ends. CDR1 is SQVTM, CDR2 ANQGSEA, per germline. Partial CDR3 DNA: TGCAGCGTTGACGATGGC. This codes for CSVDDG. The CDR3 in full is CSVDDGYTF.

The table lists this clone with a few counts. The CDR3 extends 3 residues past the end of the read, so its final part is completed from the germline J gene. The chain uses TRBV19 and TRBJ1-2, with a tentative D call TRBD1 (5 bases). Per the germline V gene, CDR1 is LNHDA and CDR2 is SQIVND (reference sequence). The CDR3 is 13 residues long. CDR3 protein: CASSMGDWSGYTF. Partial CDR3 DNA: TGTGCCAGTAGTATGGGGGACTGGAGCGGC.

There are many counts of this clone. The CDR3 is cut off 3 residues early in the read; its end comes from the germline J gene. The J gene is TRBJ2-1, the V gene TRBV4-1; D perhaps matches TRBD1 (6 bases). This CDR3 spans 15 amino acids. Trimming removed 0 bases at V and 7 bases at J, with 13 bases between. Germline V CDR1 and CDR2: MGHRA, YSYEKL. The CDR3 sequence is CASSQEQGLWNEQFF. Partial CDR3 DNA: TGCGCCAGCAGCCAAGAACAGGGTTTATGGAATGAG.

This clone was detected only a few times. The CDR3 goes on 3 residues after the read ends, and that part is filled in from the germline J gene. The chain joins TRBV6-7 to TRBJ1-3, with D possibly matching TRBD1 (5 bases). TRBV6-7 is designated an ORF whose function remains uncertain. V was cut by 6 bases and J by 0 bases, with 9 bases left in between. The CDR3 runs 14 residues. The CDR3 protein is CASRPGYSGNTIYF. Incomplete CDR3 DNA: TGTGCCAGCAGGCCAGGGTACTCTGGAAACACC.

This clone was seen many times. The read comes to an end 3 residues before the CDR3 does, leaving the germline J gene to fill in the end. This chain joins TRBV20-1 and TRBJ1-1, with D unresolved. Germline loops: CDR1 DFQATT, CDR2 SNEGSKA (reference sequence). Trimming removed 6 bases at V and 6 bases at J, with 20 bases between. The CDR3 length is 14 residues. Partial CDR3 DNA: TGCAGTGCACTTACCCGGGTACAAAGCGCTGAA. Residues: CSALTRVQSAE. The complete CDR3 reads CSALTRVQSAEAFF.

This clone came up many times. The CDR3 sequence: CSARDPGGSPLHF. The covered CDR3 bases are TGCAGTGCTAGAGATCCAGGGGGTTCACCC. The chain carries TRBV20-1 and TRBJ1-6, with TRBD1 identical over 7 bases. The sequence runs out 3 residues before the end of the CDR3; the remainder is reconstructed from the germline J gene. Germline V gene sequence: CDR1 DFQATT, CDR2 SNEGSKA (reference sequence). The CDR3 runs to 13 residues. With 0 bases clipped from V and 9 bases from J, the junction kept 2 bases outside the gene matches.

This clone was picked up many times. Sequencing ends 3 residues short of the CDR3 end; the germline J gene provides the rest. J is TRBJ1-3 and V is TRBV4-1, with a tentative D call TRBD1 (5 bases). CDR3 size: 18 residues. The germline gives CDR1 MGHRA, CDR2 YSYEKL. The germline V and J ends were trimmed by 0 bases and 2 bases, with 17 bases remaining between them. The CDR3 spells CASSQDDGRAFPGNTIYF. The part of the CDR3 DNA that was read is TGCGCCAGCAGCCAAGACGACGGCAGGGCCTTTCCTGGAAACACC.

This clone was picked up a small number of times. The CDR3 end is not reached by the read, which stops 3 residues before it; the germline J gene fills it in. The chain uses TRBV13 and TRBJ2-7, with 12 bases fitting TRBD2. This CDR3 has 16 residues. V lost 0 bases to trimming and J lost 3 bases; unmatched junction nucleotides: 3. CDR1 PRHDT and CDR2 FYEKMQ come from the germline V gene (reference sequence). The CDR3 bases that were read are TGTGCCAGCAGCTTAGGCGGACTAGCGGGAATCTACGAG. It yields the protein CASSLGGLAGIYE. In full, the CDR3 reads CASSLGGLAGIYEQYF. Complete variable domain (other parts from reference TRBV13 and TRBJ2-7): AAGVIQSPRHLIKEKRETATLKCYPIPRHDTVYWYQQGPGQDPQFLISFYEKMQSDKGSIPDRFSAQQFSDYHSELNMSSLELGDSALYFCASSLGGLAGIYEQYFGPGTRLTVT.

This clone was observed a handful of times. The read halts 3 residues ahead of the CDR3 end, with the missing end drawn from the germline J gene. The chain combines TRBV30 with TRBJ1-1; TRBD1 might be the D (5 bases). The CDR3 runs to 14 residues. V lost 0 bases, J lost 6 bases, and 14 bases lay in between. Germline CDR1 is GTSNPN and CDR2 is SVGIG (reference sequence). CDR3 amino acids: CAWSVGYTGAEAFF. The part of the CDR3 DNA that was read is TGTGCCTGGAGTGTAGGCTACACGGGGGCTGAA.

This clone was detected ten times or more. The CDR3 is CASSPLSGGASYEQYF. CDR3 bases read: TGTGCCAGCTCACCATTATCGGGGGGCGCCTCCTACGAG. V gene TRBV18 combines with J gene TRBJ2-7, with D perhaps TRBD2 (7 bases). The CDR3 end is not reached by the read, which stops 3 residues before it; the germline J gene fills it in. Trimming removed 2 bases from V and 0 bases from J, with 14 bases in between. The CDR3 has 16 residues. The germline CDR1 and CDR2 sequences are KGHSH and LQKENI.

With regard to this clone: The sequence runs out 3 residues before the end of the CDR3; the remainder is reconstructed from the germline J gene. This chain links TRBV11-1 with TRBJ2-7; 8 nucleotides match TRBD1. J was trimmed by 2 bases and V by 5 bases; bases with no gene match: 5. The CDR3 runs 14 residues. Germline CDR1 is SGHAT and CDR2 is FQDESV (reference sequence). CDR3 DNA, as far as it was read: TGTGCCAGCAGCCCCCCAGGGGGCCCCTACGAG. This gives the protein CASSPPGGPYE. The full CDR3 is CASSPPGGPYEQYF.

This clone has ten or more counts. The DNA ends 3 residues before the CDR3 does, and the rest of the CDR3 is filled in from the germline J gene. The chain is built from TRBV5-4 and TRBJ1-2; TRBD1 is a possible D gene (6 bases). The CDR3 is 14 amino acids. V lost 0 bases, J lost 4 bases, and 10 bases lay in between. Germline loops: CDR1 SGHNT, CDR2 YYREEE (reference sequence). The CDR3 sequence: CASSLDREAYGYTF. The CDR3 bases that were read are TGTGCCAGCAGCTTGGACAGGGAGGCCTATGGC. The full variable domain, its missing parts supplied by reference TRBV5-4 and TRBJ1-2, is ETGVTQSPTHLIKTRGQQVTLRCSSQSGHNTVSWYQQALGQGPQFIFQYYREEENGRGNFPPRFSGLQFPNYSSELNVNALELDDSALYLCASSLDREAYGYTFGSGTRLTVV.

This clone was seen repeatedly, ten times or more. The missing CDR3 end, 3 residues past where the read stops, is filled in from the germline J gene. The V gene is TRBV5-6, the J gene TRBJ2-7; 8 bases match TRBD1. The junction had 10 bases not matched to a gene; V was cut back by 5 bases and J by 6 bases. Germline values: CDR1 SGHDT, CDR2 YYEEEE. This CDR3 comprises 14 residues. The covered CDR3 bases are TGTGCCAGCAGGACCGGACAGGGATTAGGCGAG. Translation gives CASRTGQGLGE. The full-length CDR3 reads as CASRTGQGLGEQYF.

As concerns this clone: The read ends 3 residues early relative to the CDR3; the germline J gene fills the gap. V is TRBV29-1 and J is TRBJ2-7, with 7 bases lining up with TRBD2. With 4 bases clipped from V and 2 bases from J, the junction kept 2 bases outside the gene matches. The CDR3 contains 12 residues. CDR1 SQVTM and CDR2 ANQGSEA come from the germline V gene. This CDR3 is CSVVGGTYEQYF. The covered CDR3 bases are TGCAGCGTTGTGGGGGGGACCTACGAG.

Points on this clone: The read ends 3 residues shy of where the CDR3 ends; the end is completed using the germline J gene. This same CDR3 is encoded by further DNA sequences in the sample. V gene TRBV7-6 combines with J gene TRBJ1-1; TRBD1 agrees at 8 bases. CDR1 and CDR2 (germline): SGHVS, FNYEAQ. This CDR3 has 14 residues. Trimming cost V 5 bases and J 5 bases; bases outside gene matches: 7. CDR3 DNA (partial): TGTGCCAGCAGCGCCGGACAGGGTTGGACTGAA. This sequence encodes CASSAGQGWTE. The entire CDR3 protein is CASSAGQGWTEAFF.

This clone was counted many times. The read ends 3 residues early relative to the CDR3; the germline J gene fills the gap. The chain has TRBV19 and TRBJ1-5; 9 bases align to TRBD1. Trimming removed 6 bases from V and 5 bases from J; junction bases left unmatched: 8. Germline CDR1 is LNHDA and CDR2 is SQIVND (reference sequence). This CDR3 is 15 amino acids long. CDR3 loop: CASRNTGGLDQPQHF. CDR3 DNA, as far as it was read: TGTGCCAGTAGAAACACAGGGGGCCTTGATCAGCCC.

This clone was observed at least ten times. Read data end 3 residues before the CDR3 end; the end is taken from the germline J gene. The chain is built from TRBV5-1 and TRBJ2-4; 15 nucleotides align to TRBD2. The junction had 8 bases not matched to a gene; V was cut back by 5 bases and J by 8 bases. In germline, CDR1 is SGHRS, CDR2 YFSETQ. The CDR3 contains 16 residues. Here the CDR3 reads CASSLGLAGGKDIQYF. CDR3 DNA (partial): TGCGCCAGCAGTTTAGGACTAGCGGGAGGGAAGGACATT.

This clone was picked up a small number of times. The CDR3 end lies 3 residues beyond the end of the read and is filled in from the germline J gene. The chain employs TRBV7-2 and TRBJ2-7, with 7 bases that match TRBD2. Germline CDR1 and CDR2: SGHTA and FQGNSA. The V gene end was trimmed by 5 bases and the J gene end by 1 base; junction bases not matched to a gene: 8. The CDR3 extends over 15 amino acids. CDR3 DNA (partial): TGTGCCAGCAGCCCTCTAGCGGAGTCATCCTACGAG. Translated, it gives CASSPLAESSYE. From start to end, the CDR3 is CASSPLAESSYEQYF.